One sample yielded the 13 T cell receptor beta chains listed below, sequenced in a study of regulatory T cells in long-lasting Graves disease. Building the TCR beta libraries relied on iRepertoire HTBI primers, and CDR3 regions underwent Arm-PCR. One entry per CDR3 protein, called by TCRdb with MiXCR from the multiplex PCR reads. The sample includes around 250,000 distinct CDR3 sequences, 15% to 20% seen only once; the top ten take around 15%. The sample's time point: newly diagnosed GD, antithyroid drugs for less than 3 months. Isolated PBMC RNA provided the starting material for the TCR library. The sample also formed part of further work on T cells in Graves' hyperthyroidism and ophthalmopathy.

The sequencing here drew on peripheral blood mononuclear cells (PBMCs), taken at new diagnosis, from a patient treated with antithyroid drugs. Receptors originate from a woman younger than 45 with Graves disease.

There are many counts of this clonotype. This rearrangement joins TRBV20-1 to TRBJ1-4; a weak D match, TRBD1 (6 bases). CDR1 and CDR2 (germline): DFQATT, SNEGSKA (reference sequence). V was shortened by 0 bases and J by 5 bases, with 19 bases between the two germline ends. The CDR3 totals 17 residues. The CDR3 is CSARDQLRGGLNEKLFF. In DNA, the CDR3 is TGCAGTGCTAGAGACCAACTCCGCGGGGGGCTAAATGAAAAACTGTTTTTT.

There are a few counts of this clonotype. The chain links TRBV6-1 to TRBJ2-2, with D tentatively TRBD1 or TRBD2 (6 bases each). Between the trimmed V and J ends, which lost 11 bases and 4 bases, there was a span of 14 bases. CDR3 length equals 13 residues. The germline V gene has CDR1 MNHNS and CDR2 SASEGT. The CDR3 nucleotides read TGTGCCCGACGGAGGGGGAGCACCGGGGAGCTGTTTTTT. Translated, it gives CARRRGSTGELFF.

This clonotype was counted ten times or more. CDR3 nucleotide sequence: TGTGCCAGCAGTGAGACCTTCAGCTCCTATAATTCACCCCTCCACTTT. Its translation is CASSETFSSYNSPLHF. The rearrangement joins TRBV6-4 to TRBJ1-6, with D uncertain. The CDR3 extends over 16 amino acids. The germline CDR1 and CDR2 sequences are MRHNA and SNTAGT. V was clipped by 3 bases and J by 0 bases, with 9 bases between them.

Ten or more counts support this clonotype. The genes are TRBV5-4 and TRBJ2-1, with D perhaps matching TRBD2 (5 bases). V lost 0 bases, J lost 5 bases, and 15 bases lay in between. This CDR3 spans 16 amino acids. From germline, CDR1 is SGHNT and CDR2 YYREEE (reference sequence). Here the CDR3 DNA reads TGTGCCAGCAGCTTGGCCTCCCGGGGTGGGGACAATGAGCAGTTCTTC. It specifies CASSLASRGGDNEQFF.

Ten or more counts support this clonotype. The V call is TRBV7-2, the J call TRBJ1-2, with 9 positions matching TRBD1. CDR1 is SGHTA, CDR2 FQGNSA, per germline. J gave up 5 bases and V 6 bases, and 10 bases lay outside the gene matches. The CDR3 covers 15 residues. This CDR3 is CASRLGIGQGYGYTF. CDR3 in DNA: TGTGCCAGCAGATTGGGCATAGGACAGGGGTATGGCTACACCTTC.

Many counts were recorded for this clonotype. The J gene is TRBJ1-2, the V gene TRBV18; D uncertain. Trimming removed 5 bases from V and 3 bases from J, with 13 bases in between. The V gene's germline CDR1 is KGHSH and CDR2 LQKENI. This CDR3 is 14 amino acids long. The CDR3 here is CASSTRSQDYGYTF. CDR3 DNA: TGTGCCAGCTCAACGAGGTCGCAGGACTATGGCTACACCTTC.

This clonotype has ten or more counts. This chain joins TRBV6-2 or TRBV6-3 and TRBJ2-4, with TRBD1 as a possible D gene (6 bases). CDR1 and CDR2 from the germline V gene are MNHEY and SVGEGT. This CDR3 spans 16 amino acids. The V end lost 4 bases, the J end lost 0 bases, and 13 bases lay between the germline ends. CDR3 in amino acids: CASSSRTALAKNIQYF. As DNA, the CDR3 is TGTGCCAGCAGTTCTCGGACAGCGCTAGCCAAAAACATTCAGTACTTC.

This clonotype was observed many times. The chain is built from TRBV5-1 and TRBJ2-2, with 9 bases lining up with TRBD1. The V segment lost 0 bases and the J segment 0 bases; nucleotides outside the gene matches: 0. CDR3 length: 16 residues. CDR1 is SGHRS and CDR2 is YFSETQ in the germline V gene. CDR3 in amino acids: CASSLGDRANTGELFF. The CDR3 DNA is TGCGCCAGCAGCTTGGGGGACAGGGCGAACACCGGGGAGCTGTTTTTT.

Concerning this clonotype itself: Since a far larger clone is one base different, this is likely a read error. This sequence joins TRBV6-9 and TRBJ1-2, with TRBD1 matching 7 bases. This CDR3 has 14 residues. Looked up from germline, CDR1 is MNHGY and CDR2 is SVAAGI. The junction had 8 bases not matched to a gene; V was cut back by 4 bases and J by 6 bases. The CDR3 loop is CASSFQGVGHGYTF. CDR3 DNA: TGTGCCAGCAGTTTCCAGGGGGTGGGCCATGGCTACACCTTC.

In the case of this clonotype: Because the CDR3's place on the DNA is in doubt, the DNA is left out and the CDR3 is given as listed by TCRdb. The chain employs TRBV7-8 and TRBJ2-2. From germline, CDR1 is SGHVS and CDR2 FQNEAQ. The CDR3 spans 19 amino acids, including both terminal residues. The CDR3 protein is CASSWAENIQYFGAGELFF.

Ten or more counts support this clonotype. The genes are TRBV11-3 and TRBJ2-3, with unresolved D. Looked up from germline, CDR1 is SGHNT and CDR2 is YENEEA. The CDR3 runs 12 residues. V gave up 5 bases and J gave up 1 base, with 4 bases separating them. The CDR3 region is CASSPCTDTQYF. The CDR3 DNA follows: TGTGCCAGCAGCCCATGCACAGATACGCAGTATTTT.

The CDR3 sequence is CATRGTGSNTEAFF. The CDR3 nucleotides read TGTGCCACCAGAGGGACAGGGTCGAACACTGAAGCTTTCTTT. The chain carries TRBV6-1 and TRBJ1-1; 9 nucleotides match TRBD1. The J segment lost 1 base and the V segment lost 10 bases, leaving 7 bases of the junction unmatched. This CDR3 region has 14 residues. The germline V gene has CDR1 MNHNS and CDR2 SASEGT.

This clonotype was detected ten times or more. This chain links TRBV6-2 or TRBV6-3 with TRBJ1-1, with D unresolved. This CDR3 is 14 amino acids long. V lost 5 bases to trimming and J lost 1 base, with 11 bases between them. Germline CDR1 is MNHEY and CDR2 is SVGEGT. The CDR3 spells CASSEAAWNTEAFF. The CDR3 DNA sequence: TGTGCCAGCAGTGAAGCGGCGTGGAACACTGAAGCTTTCTTT.